The rows below give T cell receptor beta chains drawn from one sample of a study of cytomegalovirus exposure and HLA in healthy donors. Clones were sequenced by immunoSEQ multiplex PCR, and TCRdb holds only the in-frame ones, with some missing. The table has some 70,000 clones, about 80% seen once. Sequences were obtained from PBMCs. The receptor source for this set is a man younger than 30 in good health and CMV-seronegative. The CDR3 runs from the conserved cysteine through the conserved F or W. D genes are given only for firm matches. The size of a clone is reported for some rows only, either as once, few or many, or as a class for expanded clones.

D gene,J gene,V gene,clone size,CDR3 protein,CDR3 DNA
NA,TRBJ2-2,TRBV5-6,NA,CASSLARGGNTGELFF,TGTGCCAGCAGCTTGGCGAGAGGGGGGAACACCGGGGAGCTGTTTTTT
NA,TRBJ2-2,TRBV7-3,NA,CASSLGITGTGELFF,TGTGCCAGCAGCTTAGGGATAACAGGCACCGGGGAGCTGTTTTTT
NA,TRBJ2-1,TRBV5-6,NA,CASSLYVAGIYNEQFF,TGTGCCAGCAGCTTGTACGTCGCAGGGATCTACAATGAGCAGTTCTTC
TRBD2,TRBJ2-3,TRBV19,NA,CASSKHSGGRTDTQYF,TGTGCCAGTAGTAAGCATAGCGGGGGGCGAACAGATACGCAGTATTTT
TRBD1,TRBJ2-5,TRBV5-1,NA,CASSPGQGAVKTQYF,TGCGCCAGCAGCCCTGGACAGGGGGCGGTGAAGACCCAGTACTTC
TRBD1,TRBJ1-6,TRBV5-1,once,CASSSQGTGNSPLHF,TGCGCCAGCAGCTCACAAGGGACAGGAAATTCACCCCTCCACTTT
NA,TRBJ2-1,TRBV6-1,NA,CASRLADYNEQFF,TGTGCCAGCAGACTGGCGGACTACAATGAGCAGTTCTTC
NA,TRBJ1-2,TRBV29-1,NA,CSVGESLIRGKDGYTF,TGCAGCGTTGGTGAATCCCTGATCAGGGGAAAGGATGGCTACACCTTC
NA,TRBJ1-2,TRBV4-3,NA,CASSQVQRGGYGYTF,TGCGCCAGCAGCCAAGTTCAAAGAGGCGGCTATGGCTACACCTTC
TRBD1,TRBJ1-5,TRBV6-5,NA,CASSSGQYQPQHF,TGTGCCAGCAGTTCGGGACAGTATCAGCCCCAGCATTTT
TRBD2,TRBJ2-7,TRBV5-1,NA,CASSFASGANEQYF,TGCGCCAGCAGCTTCGCTAGCGGGGCCAACGAGCAGTACTTC
NA,TRBJ1-2,TRBV10-2,NA,CASSELGLTYGYTF,TGCGCCAGCAGTGAGTTGGGGCTGACTTATGGCTACACCTTC
TRBD1,TRBJ1-1,TRBV29-1,NA,CSVGGTGSSNTEAFF,TGCAGCGTTGGCGGGACAGGATCTTCCAACACTGAAGCTTTCTTT